This T cell receptor beta chain was sequenced in a study of blood T cell repertoires in COVID-19. This table comes from immunoSEQ multiplex PCR, and its TCRdb copy is limited to in-frame clones, with some not included. Of roughly 190,000 clones in the sample, about nine tenths were seen once. Recovered status applied to Cohort 3 donors who had two consecutive negative PCRs. It also applied to those with clearance or with symptom resolution. In germline, CDR1 is MGHRA, CDR2 YSYEKL. V lost 3 bases to trimming and J lost 0 bases; unmatched junction nucleotides: 1. CDR3 length: 15 residues. The rearrangement links TRBV4-1 to TRBJ2-2, with 7 bases that match TRBD1. Sequenced input: PBMCs or T cells enriched from blood (not recorded which). The receptor was isolated from a woman aged 18-30 years who had recovered from COVID-19. CDR3 protein: CASSQTGSNTGELFF. The CDR3 nucleotides read TGCGCCAGCAGCCAGACAGGGTCGAACACCGGGGAGCTGTTTTTT.